These T cell receptor beta chains were read from a single sample in a study of control samples from healthy donors and cancer patients. Measured with immunoSEQ multiplex PCR; TCRdb has only the in-frame clones, and not every one. Among roughly 80,000 clones, 88% were seen once, and the ten largest hold 5.7%. The sample was blood. These TCRs come from a woman between 45 and 60 years old in good health. CDR3s include the opening cysteine and the closing phenylalanine or tryptophan. D genes are given only for firm matches. Clone size is shown for a subset of rows, as once, few, many or a class of expanded clone.

abundance | j_gene | v_gene | d_gene | CDR3aa | CDR3nt
NA | TRBJ2-7 | TRBV4-1 | TRBD1 | CASSQATFRDRGQEQYF | TGCGCCAGCAGCCAAGCTACTTTCCGGGACAGGGGGCAAGAGCAGTACTTC
NA | TRBJ2-6 | TRBV19 | TRBD1 | CASSDRGSGANVLTF | TGTGCCAGTAGTGACAGGGGATCTGGGGCCAACGTCCTGACTTTC
NA | TRBJ2-3 | TRBV7-8 | NA | CASSSSGTGGGRTDTQYF | TGTGCCAGCAGCTCATCCGGGACCGGGGGCGGGCGGACAGATACGCAGTATTTT
NA | TRBJ1-1 | TRBV6-5 | NA | CASSYSFRNTEAFF | TGTGCCAGCAGTTACTCGTTCAGGAACACTGAAGCTTTCTTT
once | TRBJ1-2 | TRBV29-1 | TRBD1 | CSVNRDRGSAGYGYTF | TGCAGCGTAAACCGGGACAGGGGATCAGCTGGGTATGGCTACACCTTC
NA | TRBJ2-2 | TRBV2 | NA | CASRDTGELFF | TGTGCCAGCAGGGACACCGGGGAGCTGTTTTTT
NA | TRBJ2-3 | TRBV7-9 | TRBD2 | CASIAGTSGQYF | TGTGCCAGCATCGCCGGGACTAGCGGGCAGTATTTT
NA | TRBJ1-2 | TRBV6-5 | NA | CASSTKGKNYGYTF | TGTGCCAGCAGCACAAAGGGGAAGAACTATGGCTACACCTTC
NA | TRBJ2-3 | TRBV7-9 | TRBD2 | CASSPSGGTDTQYF | TGTGCCAGCAGCCCGAGCGGGGGGACAGATACGCAGTATTTT
NA | TRBJ1-1 | TRBV9 | NA | CASSSAWPGDTEAFF | TGTGCCAGCAGCTCGGCGTGGCCAGGAGACACTGAAGCTTTCTTT
NA | TRBJ1-2 | TRBV5-1 | NA | CASRSDLLEGYTF | TGCGCCAGCAGAAGTGACCTACTCGAAGGCTACACCTTC
NA | TRBJ2-1 | TRBV12-3/TRBV12-4 | TRBD2 | CASSWTSSTEQFF | TGTGCCAGCAGTTGGACTAGCTCCACTGAGCAGTTCTTC